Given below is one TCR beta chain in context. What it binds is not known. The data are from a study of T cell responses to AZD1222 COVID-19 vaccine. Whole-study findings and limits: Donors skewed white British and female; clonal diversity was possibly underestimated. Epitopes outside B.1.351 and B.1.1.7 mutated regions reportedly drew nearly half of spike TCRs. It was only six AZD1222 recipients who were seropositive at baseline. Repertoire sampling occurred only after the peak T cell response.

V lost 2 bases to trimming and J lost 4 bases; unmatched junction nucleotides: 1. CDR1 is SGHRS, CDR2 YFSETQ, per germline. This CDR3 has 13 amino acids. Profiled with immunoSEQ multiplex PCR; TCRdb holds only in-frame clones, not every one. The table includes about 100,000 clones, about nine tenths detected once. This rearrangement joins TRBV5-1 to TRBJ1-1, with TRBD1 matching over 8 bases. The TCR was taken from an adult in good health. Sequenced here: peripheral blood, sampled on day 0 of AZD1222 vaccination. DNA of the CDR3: TGCGCCAGCAGCTTTGACAGGGGCACTGAAGCTTTCTTT. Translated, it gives CASSFDRGTEAFF. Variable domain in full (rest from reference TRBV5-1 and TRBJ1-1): KAGVTQTPRYLIKTRGQQVTLSCSPISGHRSVSWYQQTPGQGLQFLFEYFSETQRNKGNFPGRFSGRQFSNSRSEMNVSTLELGDSALYLCASSFDRGTEAFFGQGTRLTVV.